This TCR beta chain was identified during a study of T cell responses to AZD1222 COVID-19 vaccine. Concerning this clone: Its antigen is as yet unknown.

Study-wide results and limits: The sample set comprised mostly white British donors with more females, and clonal diversity was possibly underestimated. Spike-specific TCR breadth and depth went up after people got two AZD1222 doses.

The method was immunoSEQ multiplex PCR; TCRdb's version includes in-frame clones alone and lacks a portion of them. The top ten hold less than 20% of the sample, which has about 75,000 clones, about nine tenths seen once. The receptor comes from an adult who received the AZD1222 COVID-19 vaccine. Sequenced material: peripheral blood, taken 28 days after the second AZD1222 dose.

The CDR3 sequence: CASSQDDSGGVTQYF. CDR3 DNA: TGTGCCAGCAGCCAAGATGACAGCGGGGGGGTGACCCAGTACTTC. The J gene is TRBJ2-5, the V gene TRBV3-1 (or the pseudogene TRBV3-2); the match to TRBD2 covers 10 bases. Trimming removed 0 bases from V and 7 bases from J; junction bases left unmatched: 5. Germline V CDR1 and CDR2: LGHDT, YNNKEL (reference sequence). The CDR3 extends over 15 amino acids.